This T cell receptor beta chain was documented in a study of blood T cell repertoires in COVID-19. About the study: Samples of COVID-19 (acute and convalescent) were obtained from the United States, Italy and Spain.

During active infection, Seattle patients enrolled and were then monitored through disease. Original handling: Scientists estimated how many nucleated cells there were by amplifying reference gene primers. The data were produced by immunoSEQ multiplex PCR, yet TCRdb's version contains in-frame clones alone and is incomplete. V, J and clone size derive from that table, while D and trimming were established from the DNA sequence. The sample shows 300,000 to 400,000 clones, 88% of them seen only once. The receptor was derived from a woman aged 30 to 39 with COVID-19, enrolled during active disease. Source material: peripheral blood.

CDR3 protein: CSASLSGEEQFF. CDR3 in DNA: TGCAGTGCTAGTTTGAGTGGAGAAGAGCAGTTCTTC. The chain joins TRBV20-1 to TRBJ2-1; D remains unclear. The germline CDR1 and CDR2 sequences are DFQATT and SNEGSKA (reference sequence). There are 12 residues in the CDR3. Trimming shortened V by 3 bases and J by 10 bases, and 13 bases separated the two germline ends.